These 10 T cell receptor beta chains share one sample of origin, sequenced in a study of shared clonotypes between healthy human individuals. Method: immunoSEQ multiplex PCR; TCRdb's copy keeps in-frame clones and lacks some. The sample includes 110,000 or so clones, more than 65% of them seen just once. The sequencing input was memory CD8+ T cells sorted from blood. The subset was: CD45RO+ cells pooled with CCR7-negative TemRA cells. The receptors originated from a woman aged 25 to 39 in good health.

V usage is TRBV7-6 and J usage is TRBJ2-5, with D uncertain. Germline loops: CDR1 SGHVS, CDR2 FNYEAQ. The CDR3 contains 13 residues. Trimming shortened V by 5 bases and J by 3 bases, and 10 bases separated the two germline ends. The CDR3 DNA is TGTGCCAGCAGCGCACGGCTAAAAGAGACCCAGTACTTC. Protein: CASSARLKETQYF.

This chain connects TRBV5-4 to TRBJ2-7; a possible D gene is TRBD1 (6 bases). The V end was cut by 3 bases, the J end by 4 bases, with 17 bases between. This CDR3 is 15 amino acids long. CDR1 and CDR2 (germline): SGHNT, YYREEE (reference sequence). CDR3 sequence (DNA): TGTGCCAGCAGCTGGGCAGGGGAAATGGATTACGAGCAGTACTTC. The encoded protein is CASSWAGEMDYEQYF.

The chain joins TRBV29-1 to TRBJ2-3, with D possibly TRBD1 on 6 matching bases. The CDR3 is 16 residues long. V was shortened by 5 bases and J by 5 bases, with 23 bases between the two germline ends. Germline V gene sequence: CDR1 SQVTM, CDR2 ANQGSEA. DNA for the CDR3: TGCAGCGTTCTGGGGGCGGTAGAAGGCCTCATAGATACGCAGTATTTT. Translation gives CSVLGAVEGLIDTQYF.

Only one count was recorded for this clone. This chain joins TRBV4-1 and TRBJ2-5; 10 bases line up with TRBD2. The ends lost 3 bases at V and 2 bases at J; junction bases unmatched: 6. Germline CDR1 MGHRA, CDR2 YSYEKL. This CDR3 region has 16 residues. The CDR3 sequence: CASSQRLAGLQETQYF. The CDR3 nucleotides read TGCGCCAGCAGCCAGAGACTAGCGGGCCTGCAAGAGACCCAGTACTTC.

The CDR3 nucleotides read TGTGCCAGCAGCCCGGGGGGGTCCCACGAGCAGTACTTC. This encodes CASSPGGSHEQYF. The J gene is TRBJ2-7, the V gene TRBV7-8; TRBD2 agrees at 8 bases. The CDR3 has 13 residues. Germline trimming cut 5 bases from V and 5 bases from J; bases unmatched to any gene: 5. CDR1 and CDR2 from the germline V gene are SGHVS and FQNEAQ.

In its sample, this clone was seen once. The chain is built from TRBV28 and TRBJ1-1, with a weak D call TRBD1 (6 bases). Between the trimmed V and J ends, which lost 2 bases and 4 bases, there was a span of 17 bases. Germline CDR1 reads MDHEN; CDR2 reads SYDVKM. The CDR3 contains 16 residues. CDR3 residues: CASSLLRGPGSTEAFF. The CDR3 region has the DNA TGTGCCAGCAGTTTACTGCGGGGGCCAGGGAGCACTGAAGCTTTCTTT.

The CDR3 nucleotides read TGTGCCAGCAGTTCGGGTGTGGGCTCCTACGAGCAGTACTTC. Protein sequence: CASSSGVGSYEQYF. The rearrangement joins TRBV6-4 to TRBJ2-7; no clear D. V was trimmed by 5 bases and J by 0 bases, leaving 11 bases between them. Germline loops: CDR1 MRHNA, CDR2 SNTAGT. This CDR3 has 14 amino acids.

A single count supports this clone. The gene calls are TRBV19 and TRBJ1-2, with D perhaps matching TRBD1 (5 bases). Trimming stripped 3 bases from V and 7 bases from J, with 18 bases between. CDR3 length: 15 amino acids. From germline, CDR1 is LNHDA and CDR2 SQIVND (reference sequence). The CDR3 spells CASSIWALDSRGYTF. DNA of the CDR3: TGTGCCAGTAGTATTTGGGCCTTAGACAGCCGTGGCTACACCTTC.

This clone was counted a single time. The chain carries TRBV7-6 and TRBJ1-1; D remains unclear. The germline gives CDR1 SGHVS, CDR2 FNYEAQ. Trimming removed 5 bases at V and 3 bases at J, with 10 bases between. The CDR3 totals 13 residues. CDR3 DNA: TGTGCCAGCAGCCTAACGCGGGACACTGAAGCTTTCTTT. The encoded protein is CASSLTRDTEAFF.

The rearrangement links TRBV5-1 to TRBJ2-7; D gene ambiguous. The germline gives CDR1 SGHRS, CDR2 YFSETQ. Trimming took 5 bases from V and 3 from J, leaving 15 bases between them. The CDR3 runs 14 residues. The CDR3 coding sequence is TGCGCCAGCAGTGCCGCCCGTGGCGGCTACGAGCAGTACTTC. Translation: CASSAARGGYEQYF.